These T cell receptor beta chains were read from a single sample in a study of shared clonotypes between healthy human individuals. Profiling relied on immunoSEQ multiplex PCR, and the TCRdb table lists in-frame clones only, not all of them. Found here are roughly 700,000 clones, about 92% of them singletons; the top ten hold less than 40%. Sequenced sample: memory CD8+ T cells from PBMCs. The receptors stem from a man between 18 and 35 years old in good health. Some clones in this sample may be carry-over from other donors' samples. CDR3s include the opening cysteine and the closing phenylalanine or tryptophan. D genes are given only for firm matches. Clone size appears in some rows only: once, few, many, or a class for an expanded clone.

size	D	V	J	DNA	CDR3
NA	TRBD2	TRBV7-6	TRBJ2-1	TGTGCCAGCAGCAGATTAGCGGGAGGAAGGTCCTACAATGAGCAGTTCTTC	CASSRLAGGRSYNEQFF
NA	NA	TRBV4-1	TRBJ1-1	TGCGCCAGCAGCCTGGGTCCAGGGGATAACACTGAAGCTTTCTTT	CASSLGPGDNTEAFF
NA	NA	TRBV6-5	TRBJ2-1	TGTGCCAGCAGTTACTACGGCGTGGGCTCCTACAATGAGCAGTTCTTC	CASSYYGVGSYNEQFF
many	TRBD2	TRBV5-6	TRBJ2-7	TGTGCCAGCAGCTTGGTTCCTAGCGGGTCCTCCTACGAGCAGTACTTC	CASSLVPSGSSYEQYF
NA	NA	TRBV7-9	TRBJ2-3	TGTGCCAGCAGCTTAGTGCTAGCTTGGGCAGATACGCAGTATTTT	CASSLVLAWADTQYF
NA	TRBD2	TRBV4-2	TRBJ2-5	TGTGCCAGCAGCCAAGACCGTCTAGCGGAAGAGACCCAGTACTTC	CASSQDRLAEETQYF
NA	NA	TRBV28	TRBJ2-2	TGTGCCAGCAGTTTACAGGGGGGGAGCGCCGGGGAGCTGTTTTTT	CASSLQGGSAGELFF
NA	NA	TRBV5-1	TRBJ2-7	TGCGCCAGCAGCCTAGCGAGGGGAACCTCCTACGAGCAGTACTTC	CASSLARGTSYEQYF
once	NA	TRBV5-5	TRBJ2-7	TGTGCCACAAGCAGCCCAGACCTCGACTCCTACGAGCAGTACTTC	CATSSPDLDSYEQYF
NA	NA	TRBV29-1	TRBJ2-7	TGCAGCGTTGAGTCAGGATACGAGCAGTACTTC	CSVESGYEQYF
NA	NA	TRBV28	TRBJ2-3	TGTGCCAGCAGCGACAATGTAGAGATAATCACAGATACGCAGTATTTT	CASSDNVEIITDTQYF
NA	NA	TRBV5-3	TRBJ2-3	TGTGCCAGAAGCTTGGAGGGTCCCAAGAGGCATACGCAGTATTTT	CARSLEGPKRHTQYF
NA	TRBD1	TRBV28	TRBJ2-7	TGTGCCAGCAGTCCGGAGACAGGGGGCTCGTACGAGCAGTACTTC	CASSPETGGSYEQYF
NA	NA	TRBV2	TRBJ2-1	TGTGCCAGCAGTGATTTGCCCTCGGGTGAGCAGTTCTTC	CASSDLPSGEQFF
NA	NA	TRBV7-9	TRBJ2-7	TGTGCCAGCAGCCGAGGGGATGGGCAGTACTTC	CASSRGDGQYF
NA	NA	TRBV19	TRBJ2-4	TGTGCCAGTCGCACCCGGCGTGGCGGGCAAAACATTCAGTACTTC	CASRTRRGGQNIQYF
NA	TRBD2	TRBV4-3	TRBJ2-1	TGCGCCAGCAGCCAATTTTCTCTAGCGGGAGAAGACGAGCAGTTCTTC	CASSQFSLAGEDEQFF
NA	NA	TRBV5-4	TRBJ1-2	TGTGCCAGCAGACGTTGGACCGCGAACTATCGCTACACCTTC	CASRRWTANYRYTF
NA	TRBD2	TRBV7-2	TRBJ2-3	TGTGCCAGCAGCTTAGGTCCAAAACAGCGGGATACGAACACAGATACGCAGTATTTT	CASSLGPKQRDTNTDTQYF
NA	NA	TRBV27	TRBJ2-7	TGTGCCAGCAGTTTCGCGGAAAGCTCCTACGAGCAGTACTTC	CASSFAESSYEQYF
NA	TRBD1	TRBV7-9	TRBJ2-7	TGTGCCAGCAGCCCGGGACAGGAGACCTACGAGCAGTACTTC	CASSPGQETYEQYF
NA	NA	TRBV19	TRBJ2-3	TGTGCCAGTAGTAGAGGGGCAGATACGCAGTATTTT	CASSRGADTQYF
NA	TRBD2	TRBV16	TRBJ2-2	TGTGCCAGCAGCCAATCCCCGGCGGGGGGCTCCGGGGAGCTGTTTTTT	CASSQSPAGGSGELFF